The subject of this entry is one TCR beta chain. Its antigen remains unidentified. The data are from a study of blood T cells in healthy people across ages. Notes on the study in general: Getting older went along with TCR beta diversity per million T cells dropping roughly linearly. Diversity was higher, and naive CD4+ cells more numerous, in long-lived donors than in aged donors.

With 5 bases clipped from V and 1 base from J, the junction kept 11 bases outside the gene matches. The germline V gene has CDR1 MDHEN and CDR2 SYDVKM. The CDR3 spans 18 residues. The use of a sample-barcoded 5' primer and a J-beta primer mix characterized a second PCR of about 7 to 12 cycles. With 12 random nucleotides, a template-switch adaptor tagged each individual cDNA molecule. Paired-end reads containing CDR3 totaled no fewer than 2.5 million for each sample. Using its own MiXCR run on the 5' RACE reads, TCRdb lists one record per CDR3 protein. Among hundreds of thousands of distinct CDR3 sequences listed, under 80% were seen once.

This sequence joins TRBV28 and TRBJ1-1, with 12 bases identical to TRBD1. Sequences were obtained from blood. This TCR came from a man aged 25-45 years in good health. The CDR3 loop is CASSPPGQGAGGNTEAFF. The CDR3 coding sequence is TGTGCCAGCAGTCCCCCGGGACAGGGGGCAGGTGGGAACACTGAAGCTTTCTTT.